The 15 T cell receptor beta chains below were found in one sample sequenced in a study of shared clonotypes between healthy human individuals. The repertoire was sequenced with immunoSEQ multiplex PCR; TCRdb's copy has only in-frame clones and lacks some. Among approximately 530,000 clones, around 95% were seen once, and the ten largest hold 0.055% to 0.075%. Material: naive CD4+ T cells sorted from blood. Subset indicated: CD45RA+ positively selected. The source is a woman younger than 45 in good health.

The rearrangement joins TRBV5-1 to TRBJ1-2, with D perhaps matching TRBD1 (6 bases). V dropped 4 bases and J dropped 8 bases, with 24 bases sitting between them. CDR1 SGHRS and CDR2 YFSETQ come from the germline V gene. The CDR3 covers 16 residues. CDR3 loop: CASSPEGSRGRGGYTF. The CDR3 nucleotides read TGCGCCAGCAGCCCAGAAGGTTCCAGGGGAAGAGGCGGCTACACCTTC.

This chain connects TRBV10-3 to TRBJ1-1, with D perhaps matching TRBD1 (5 bases). V lost 4 bases and J lost 4, with 16 bases in between. The germline gives CDR1 ENHRY, CDR2 SYGVKD. The CDR3 has 15 residues. The CDR3 nucleotides read TGTGCCATCAGTGTCGGGGCCCCAGGGAGCACTGAAGCTTTCTTT. This sequence encodes CAISVGAPGSTEAFF.

This sequence joins TRBV18 and TRBJ1-2; 11 bases map to TRBD1. The CDR3 is 17 amino acids. Germline loops: CDR1 KGHSH, CDR2 LQKENI. The V and J ends lost 1 base and 2 bases, in that order; junction bases with no gene match: 6. The CDR3 region is CASSPQGTGGLNYGYTF. Written as DNA, the CDR3 is TGTGCCAGCTCACCACAAGGGACAGGGGGATTAAACTATGGCTACACCTTC.

This clone came up once. The V call is TRBV28, the J call TRBJ1-3; possible D gene TRBD1, 5 bases. With 6 bases removed from V and 0 bases from J, the gap between germline ends came to 12 bases. The CDR3 runs to 15 residues. Germline V lookup: CDR1 MDHEN, CDR2 SYDVKM. The CDR3 sequence is CASSEGIVSGNTIYF. CDR3 nucleotide sequence: TGTGCCAGCAGCGAGGGGATCGTCTCTGGAAACACCATATATTTT.

J is TRBJ1-3 and V is TRBV21-1. TRBV21-1 counts as a pseudogene. The CDR3 covers 16 residues. The CDR3 DNA is TGTGCCAGCAGCTTTCGATCACGTAGCTCTGGAAACACCATATATTTT. Amino acid sequence: CASSFRSRSSGNTIYF.

The chain is built from TRBV28 and TRBJ2-1; D might be TRBD2 (6 bases). Per germline, CDR1 MDHEN and CDR2 SYDVKM. Trimming stripped 6 bases from V and 4 bases from J, with 16 bases between. The CDR3 contains 15 residues. The CDR3 region has the DNA TGTGCCAGCAGCCTTGGGACTTCCCTTTACAATGAGCAGTTCTTC. Protein sequence: CASSLGTSLYNEQFF.

This clone was counted a single time. In DNA form, the CDR3 reads TGTGCCAGCAGTTACCGGAGGACAGGGTCGGGAAACACCATATATTTT. Amino acids: CASSYRRTGSGNTIYF. The rearrangement joins TRBV6-6 to TRBJ1-3; 8 bases are a match to TRBD1. The junction had 7 bases not matched to a gene; V was cut back by 2 bases and J by 4 bases. Germline V gene lookup returns CDR1 MNHNY and CDR2 SVGAGI (reference sequence). The CDR3 is 16 amino acids.

The V and J genes are TRBV6-6 and TRBJ1-1, with D possibly TRBD1 on 5 matching bases. The CDR3 covers 13 residues. Germline V lookup: CDR1 MNHNY, CDR2 SVGAGI (reference sequence). The V end was cut by 5 bases, the J end by 0 bases, with 7 bases between. The CDR3, as DNA: TGTGCCAGCAGTGAGGGGATGAACACTGAAGCTTTCTTT. Amino acids: CASSEGMNTEAFF.

This chain joins TRBV6-6 and TRBJ2-7, with 12 bases aligning to TRBD2. The CDR3 length is 13 residues. V shed 11 bases and J 3 bases; nucleotides not matched to a gene: 5. Germline CDR1 reads MNHNY; CDR2 reads SVGAGI (reference sequence). The CDR3 loop is CAAKTSGSYEQYF. CDR3 DNA: TGTGCCGCGAAGACTAGCGGGAGCTACGAGCAGTACTTC.

The J gene is TRBJ2-7, the V gene TRBV19, with 10 bases lining up with TRBD1. With 5 bases clipped from V and 2 bases from J, the junction kept 6 bases outside the gene matches. The CDR3 has 15 residues. Germline-derived CDR1 and CDR2 are LNHDA and SQIVND (reference sequence). The CDR3 DNA reads as TGTGCCAGTAGTCCGGGACAGGGGTACGCCTACGAGCAGTACTTC. It encodes CASSPGQGYAYEQYF.

Points on this clone: The sample holds other DNA sequences that translate to the same CDR3. The J gene is TRBJ2-7, the V gene TRBV28; unclear D gene. Germline loops: CDR1 MDHEN, CDR2 SYDVKM. Trimming removed 9 bases from V and 4 bases from J, with 10 bases in between. The CDR3 contains 11 residues. CDR3 in amino acids: CASSRVYEQYF. In DNA form, the CDR3 reads TGTGCCAGTTCCCGGGTTTACGAGCAGTACTTC. Using reference TRBV28 and TRBJ2-7 for the parts outside the CDR3, the full variable domain is DVKVTQSSRYLVKRTGEKVFLECVQDMDHENMFWYRQDPGLGLRLIYFSYDVKMKEKGDIPEGYSVSREKKERFSLILESASTNQTSMYLCASSRVYEQYFGPGTRLTVT.

This sequence joins TRBV10-3 and TRBJ2-7; D may be TRBD2 (5 bases). Germline-derived CDR1 and CDR2 are ENHRY and SYGVKD. The CDR3 sequence is 13 residues long. Trimming left V 6 bases short and J 5 bases short, with 14 bases between. The CDR3 protein is CAIRAGERNEQYF. The DNA of the CDR3 is TGTGCCATCAGGGCCGGGGAGCGGAACGAGCAGTACTTC.

This clone appeared a few times. The chain uses TRBV28 and TRBJ1-2, with D tentatively TRBD1 (5 bases). V gave up 4 bases and J gave up 3 bases, with 9 bases separating them. The length of the CDR3 is 13 residues. CDR1 MDHEN and CDR2 SYDVKM come from the germline V gene. Here the CDR3 DNA reads TGTGCCAGCAGTTCGGACACGGACTATGGCTACACCTTC. Protein product: CASSSDTDYGYTF.

CDR3 protein: CVRSHSGRAGGPIEQYF. The DNA of the CDR3 is TGTGTCAGAAGCCACAGTGGGCGAGCGGGAGGGCCGATTGAGCAGTACTTC. The chain joins TRBV7-5 to TRBJ2-7; whether TRBD2, the table's D call, matches the DNA was not checked. TRBV7-5 has pseudogene status. CDR3 length equals 17 residues.

The chain is built from TRBV29-1 and TRBJ2-1, with D uncertain. The CDR3 consists of 15 residues. Germline V gene lookup returns CDR1 SQVTM and CDR2 ANQGSEA. V was cut by 2 bases and J by 4 bases, with 15 bases left in between. CDR3 bases: TGCAGCGTTGAAAGTGTAGGCACCGCTTACAATGAGCAGTTCTTC. Protein: CSVESVGTAYNEQFF.